The source of this T cell receptor (beta chain) is a study of CD8+CD57+ T cells in acquired aplastic anemia. Study conclusions and caveats: It was found that twenty-nine CD8+ CDR3 sequences were shared between patients and controls. The CD8+ Simpson's diversity of patients and controls was not significantly different.

Genomic DNA, the template, was used for profiling of the TCR beta VDJ and CDR3. TCRdb re-derived calls from the reads in MiXCR, one entry per CDR3 protein. The repertoire consists of some 290,000 distinct CDR3 sequences, with roughly three fifths occurring once and the leading ten covering 8%. Points on this clonotype: Its antigen is currently unknown.

This CDR3 is 16 amino acids long. Trimming took 2 bases from V and 2 from J, leaving 15 bases between them. Germline values: CDR1 SGHVS, CDR2 FQNEAQ. V is TRBV7-8 and J is TRBJ2-5; D not certain. This receptor was taken from a human donor with severe aplastic anemia or a healthy control (not recorded which). Sequencing was carried out using sorted CD4+, CD8+, or CD8+CD57+ T cells (not recorded which) from PBMCs. CDR3 residues: CASSLYPETYQETQYF. The DNA for the CDR3 is TGTGCCAGCAGCTTATATCCGGAGACCTATCAAGAGACCCAGTACTTC.